These T cell receptor beta chains were read from a single sample in a study of T cell repertoires in cytomegalovirus infection. No antigen has been assigned to these receptors. TCRdb called the reads again in MiXCR, with one record for every CDR3 protein. The repertoire has a few hundred thousand distinct CDR3 sequences, almost 40% of them found once; the top ten carry 40% to 60%. The sample was cultured PBMCs, taken from culture after CMV antigen stimulation. These receptors came from a human donor in good health (CMV status not recorded). Some clones in this sample may be carry-over from other donors' samples. The CDR3 runs from the conserved cysteine through the conserved F or W. The D gene is left open where the match is weak. The size field is filled for only some rows; it gives once, few, many or a size class.

v_gene	j_gene	abundance	d_gene	CDR3aa	CDR3nt
TRBV7-9	TRBJ2-3	many	NA	CASSSASTDTQYF	TGTGCCAGCAGCTCGGCGTCGACAGATACGCAGTATTTT
TRBV5-5	TRBJ1-1	NA	NA	CASSQAATLGTEAFF	TGTGCCAGCAGCCAAGCCGCAACCTTGGGGACTGAAGCTTTCTTT
TRBV7-8	TRBJ2-7	few	NA	CASSLAPTNYEQYF	TGTGCCAGCAGCTTAGCTCCCACGAATTACGAGCAGTACTTC
TRBV27	TRBJ2-2	NA	NA	CASSPRPTTNTGELFF	TGTGCCAGCAGTCCCCGTCCTACGACTAACACCGGGGAGCTGTTTTTT
TRBV20-1	TRBJ2-7	NA	TRBD2	CSAQTGTSGSYEQYF	TGCAGTGCTCAGACCGGGACTAGCGGGTCCTACGAGCAGTACTTC
TRBV4-1	TRBJ1-2	once	NA	CASSQAEEGFGYTF	TGCGCCAGCAGCCAAGCGGAGGAGGGCTTCGGCTACACCTTC
TRBV4-1	TRBJ2-1	few	NA	CASSPYGVPTNEQFF	TGCGCCAGCAGCCCCTACGGAGTCCCGACAAATGAGCAGTTCTTC
TRBV4-2	TRBJ2-1	many	TRBD1	CASRQTGTGGYNEQFF	TGTGCCAGCAGGCAGACCGGGACAGGGGGGTACAATGAGCAGTTCTTC
TRBV7-8	TRBJ1-5	NA	NA	CASSLGEDSNQPQHF	TGTGCCAGCAGCTTAGGTGAGGATAGCAATCAGCCCCAGCATTTT
TRBV29-1	TRBJ2-3	NA	TRBD2	CSVEKGARASGTLDTQYF	TGCAGCGTTGAAAAAGGGGCCAGGGCTAGCGGGACTTTGGATACGCAGTATTTT
TRBV2	TRBJ2-5	once	NA	CASSEDIQETQYF	TGTGCCAGCAGCGAAGACATACAGGAGACCCAGTACTTC
TRBV4-2	TRBJ2-2	once	NA	CASSQGRAPNTGELFF	TGTGCCAGCAGCCAAGGCAGGGCCCCGAACACCGGGGAGCTGTTTTTT
TRBV7-2	TRBJ1-2	NA	NA	CASSLWAGSTSGGYTF	TGTGCCAGCAGCTTATGGGCAGGTTCAACATCGGGAGGCTACACCTTC
TRBV7-2	TRBJ2-5	few	TRBD2	CASPLSAGGGGPQETQYF	TGTGCCAGCCCCCTGTCAGCGGGGGGTGGAGGGCCTCAAGAGACCCAGTACTTC
TRBV18	TRBJ2-3	few	TRBD1	CASSPGQDRPDTQYF	TGTGCCAGCTCACCGGGACAGGACCGCCCAGATACGCAGTATTTT
TRBV7-2	TRBJ1-4	few	NA	CASSPWGQGDEKLFF	TGTGCCAGCAGCCCCTGGGGTCAGGGCGATGAAAAACTGTTTTTT
TRBV6-5	TRBJ1-1	once	NA	CASSYGGALSNTEAFF	TGTGCCAGCAGTTACGGGGGGGCCCTTTCCAACACTGAAGCTTTCTTT
TRBV6-6	TRBJ1-1	NA	NA	CASSYPGVGDTEAFF	TGTGCCAGCAGTTACCCGGGGGTGGGGGACACTGAAGCTTTCTTT
TRBV7-8	TRBJ2-3	many	NA	CASSLPAGFGARHTQYF	TGTGCCAGCAGCTTGCCTGCCGGTTTTGGGGCACGCCATACGCAGTATTTT
TRBV20-1	TRBJ2-1	NA	NA	CSARAAGPLYNEQFF	TGCAGTGCTAGGGCCGCAGGTCCCCTTTACAATGAGCAGTTCTTC
TRBV27	TRBJ1-4	NA	NA	CANSLIAREKLFF	TGTGCCAACAGTTTAATCGCCCGGGAAAAACTGTTTTTT